The 24 T cell receptor beta chains listed next were all sequenced from one sample in a study of blood T cell repertoires in COVID-19. TCRdb's table, derived via immunoSEQ multiplex PCR, lists solely in-frame clones and lacks some. The table includes some 240,000 clones, about 79% detected once. The sequenced material came from peripheral blood. These receptors were taken from an elderly woman with acute or convalescent COVID-19.

The chain has TRBV19 and TRBJ1-2; D is perhaps TRBD1 (6 bases). CDR3 length equals 14 residues. V shed 5 bases and J shed 9 bases, with 19 bases lying between them. Germline values: CDR1 LNHDA, CDR2 SQIVND (reference sequence). Here the CDR3 DNA reads TGTGCCAGTAGTCCTTCAAGGGGGGGCCTAAGCTACACCTTC. The encoded protein is CASSPSRGGLSYTF. Complete variable domain (other parts from reference TRBV19 and TRBJ1-2): DGGITQSPKYLFRKEGQNVTLSCEQNLNHDAMYWYRQDPGQGLRLIYYSQIVNDFQKGDIAEGYSVSREKKESFPLTVTSAQKNPTAFYLCASSPSRGGLSYTFGSGTRLTVV.

The chain links TRBV2 to TRBJ1-6; TRBD1 agrees at 7 bases. Germline V gives CDR1 SNHLY, CDR2 FYNNEI. J lost 7 bases, V lost 5 bases, and 5 bases had no gene match. There are 14 residues in the CDR3. CDR3 loop: CASSLTGTNSPLHF. CDR3 nucleotide sequence: TGTGCCAGCAGTCTGACAGGGACCAATTCACCCCTCCACTTT.

This clone showed up just a few times. The rearrangement uses TRBV4-1 and TRBJ1-5; tentative D call: TRBD1 (6 bases). CDR3 length: 15 amino acids. The germline CDR1 and CDR2 sequences are MGHRA and YSYEKL. V shed 4 bases and J shed 3 bases, with 13 bases lying between them. The CDR3 protein is CASSLSRGYNQPQHF. The CDR3 DNA reads as TGCGCCAGCAGCCTTTCCAGGGGATACAATCAGCCCCAGCATTTT.

The rearrangement joins TRBV18 to TRBJ2-2, with 9 positions matching TRBD1. The CDR3 has 19 amino acids. Germline lookup yields CDR1 KGHSH and CDR2 LQKENI. V trimming: 2 bases; J trimming: 1 base; junction bases outside the gene matches: 11. CDR3 nucleotide sequence: TGTGCCAGCTCACCAGGAGGGACAGGGCCGGAAATGAACACCGGGGAGCTGTTTTTT. This gives the protein CASSPGGTGPEMNTGELFF.

The chain joins TRBV5-1 to TRBJ2-1; D unclear. The CDR3 has 15 residues. V shed 2 bases and J shed 2 bases, with 11 bases lying between them. Germline V gene data show CDR1 as SGHRS and CDR2 as YFSETQ. The CDR3 DNA is TGCGCCAGCAGCTTAGTAGCCGGCCCCTACAATGAGCAGTTCTTC. It translates to CASSLVAGPYNEQFF.

The chain employs TRBV19 and TRBJ2-7; 7 bases agree with TRBD1. CDR1 and CDR2 (germline): LNHDA, SQIVND (reference sequence). V shed 10 bases, J shed 5 bases, and the junction held 8 bases outside the gene matches. CDR3 length: 12 residues. The CDR3 bases are TGTGCCACCGGACAGGCGGCGGACGAGCAGTACTTC. Residues: CATGQAADEQYF.

The chain has TRBV28 and TRBJ1-1, with 7 bases aligning to TRBD1. Germline CDR1 reads MDHEN; CDR2 reads SYDVKM. With V trimmed by 3 bases and J by 1 base, 11 bases remained unmatched. This CDR3 spans 17 amino acids. This chain's CDR3 is CASSFFATGKANTEAFF. As DNA, the CDR3 is TGTGCCAGCAGTTTTTTCGCGACAGGGAAAGCGAACACTGAAGCTTTCTTT.

This clone was counted between two and nine times. This chain connects TRBV4-1 to TRBJ2-1; possibly TRBD1 for D (6 bases). The V end was cut by 3 bases, the J end by 7 bases, with 13 bases between. Germline V gene data show CDR1 as MGHRA and CDR2 as YSYEKL. This CDR3 has 14 amino acids. The CDR3 reads CASSQRTQGNEQFF. The CDR3 DNA sequence: TGCGCCAGCAGCCAGCGAACCCAGGGGAATGAGCAGTTCTTC.

As DNA, the CDR3 is TGTGCCAGCAGCGCTCTAGGCGGGGATGGCTACACCTTC. Protein product: CASSALGGDGYTF. The rearrangement links TRBV9 to TRBJ1-2; the D is unclear. V gave up 3 bases and J gave up 6 bases, with 12 bases separating them. This CDR3 region has 13 residues. Germline loops: CDR1 SGDLS, CDR2 YYNGEE.

The J gene is TRBJ1-6, the V gene TRBV3-1 (or the pseudogene TRBV3-2); D not resolved. The CDR3 totals 15 residues. Germline values: CDR1 LGHDT, CDR2 YNNKEL (reference sequence). V was shortened by 6 bases and J by 10 bases, with 19 bases between the two germline ends. CDR3 amino acids: CASRSLIGGRSPLHF. The CDR3 DNA reads TGTGCCAGCAGATCTCTTATAGGAGGCCGATCACCCCTCCACTTT.

V and J are TRBV19 and TRBJ2-5, with 9 bases lining up with TRBD1. This CDR3 spans 15 amino acids. Looked up from germline, CDR1 is LNHDA and CDR2 is SQIVND (reference sequence). J gave up 1 base and V 6 bases, and 6 bases lay outside the gene matches. CDR3 nucleotide sequence: TGTGCCAGTAGAGGGGGGACAGGGACCCAAGAGACCCAGTACTTC. Amino acids: CASRGGTGTQETQYF.

This clone was counted a single time. The same CDR3 is also encoded by other DNA sequences in this sample. The chain joins TRBV2 to TRBJ2-7, with TRBD1 identical over 9 bases. The CDR3 loop spans 13 amino acids. The germline V gene has CDR1 SNHLY and CDR2 FYNNEI. With V trimmed by 6 bases and J by 7 bases, 7 bases remained unmatched. CDR3 coding DNA: TGTGCCAGCAGCGGACAGGGGTTGCGGGAGCAGTACTTC. It translates to CASSGQGLREQYF.

This chain joins TRBV25-1 and TRBJ2-1; D possibly corresponds to TRBD2 (5 bases). The germline V gene encodes CDR1 MGHDK and CDR2 SYGVNS. Trimming left V 6 bases short and J 10 bases short, with 16 bases between. CDR3 length: 13 residues. CDR3 residues: CASRDSDLLEQFF. Written as DNA, the CDR3 is TGTGCCAGCAGGGACTCGGACCTCCTGGAGCAGTTCTTC.

This clone was found a few times. J is TRBJ1-6 and V is TRBV11-2; 8 bases align to TRBD1. This CDR3 contains 15 residues. Germline CDR1 SGHAT, CDR2 FQNNGV. The ends lost 8 bases at V and 3 bases at J; junction bases unmatched: 6. The CDR3, as DNA: TGTGCCAGCGGCACCGGACAGGGCTATAATTCACCCCTCCACTTT. Translated, it gives CASGTGQGYNSPLHF.

The gene calls are TRBV4-2 and TRBJ2-4, with 11 bases identical to TRBD1. The CDR3 is made up of 21 amino acids. J was trimmed by 2 bases and V by 3 bases; bases with no gene match: 18. Per germline, CDR1 LGHNA and CDR2 YNFKEQ. The CDR3 DNA reads as TGTGCCAGCAGCCAGTCAAAAGGTGGGACAGGGGGATTTGAATCCAAAAACATTCAGTACTTC. Translating it yields CASSQSKGGTGGFESKNIQYF.

The chain is built from TRBV10-3 and TRBJ2-2; TRBD2 aligns across 15 bases. There are 18 residues in the CDR3. With 6 bases clipped from V and 3 bases from J, the junction kept 8 bases outside the gene matches. Germline V CDR1 and CDR2: ENHRY, SYGVKD. The CDR3 DNA reads TGTGCCATCAGGGGAAGGACTAGCGGGGGGGCTGACACCGGGGAGCTGTTTTTT. Amino acid sequence: CAIRGRTSGGADTGELFF.

The V and J genes are TRBV19 and TRBJ1-5; no firm D call. The CDR3 covers 15 residues. The V end lost 5 bases, the J end lost 2 bases, and 13 bases lay between the germline ends. CDR1 and CDR2 (germline): LNHDA, SQIVND (reference sequence). In nucleotides, the CDR3 is TGTGCCAGTAGTCCTTCTCAGAGGGGCAATCAGCCCCAGCATTTT. Translating it yields CASSPSQRGNQPQHF.

In DNA, the CDR3 is TGTGCCAGCAGTTATCGGGGGGACAATGAGCAGTTCTTC. Its translation is CASSYRGDNEQFF. This sequence joins TRBV6-5 and TRBJ2-1; 7 bases are a match to TRBD2. The CDR3 consists of 13 residues. After removal of 3 bases from V and 5 bases from J, the junction contained 1 base not matched to a gene. The germline V gene has CDR1 MNHEY and CDR2 SVGAGI.

The rearrangement joins TRBV19 to TRBJ2-1, with D possibly TRBD2 on 6 matching bases. The CDR3 length is 15 residues. Germline CDR1 and CDR2: LNHDA and SQIVND (reference sequence). Trimming removed 0 bases from V and 6 bases from J, with 12 bases in between. CDR3 DNA: TGTGCCAGTAGTATAGAGGCAGGGAGGAGCAATGAGCAGTTCTTC. The encoded protein is CASSIEAGRSNEQFF.

The chain couples TRBV30 to TRBJ2-4, with 8 bases matching TRBD1. The CDR3 has 13 amino acids. The V gene end was trimmed by 2 bases and the J gene end by 6 bases; junction bases not matched to a gene: 3. CDR1 is GTSNPN, CDR2 SVGIG, per germline (reference sequence). DNA for the CDR3: TGTGCCTGGAGTCGACAGGGGACAAACATTCAGTACTTC. Translated, it gives CAWSRQGTNIQYF.

CDR3 in amino acids: CASSSRGGGHQPQHF. DNA for the CDR3: TGTGCCAGCAGCTCCCGGGGGGGTGGGCATCAGCCCCAGCATTTT. This sequence joins TRBV28 and TRBJ1-5; a weak D match, TRBD1 (5 bases). V gave up 6 bases and J gave up 5 bases, with 17 bases separating them. The CDR3 totals 15 residues. From germline, CDR1 is MDHEN and CDR2 SYDVKM.

Only one count was recorded for this clone. The CDR3 loop is CATSTKGGDTGELFF. The CDR3 nucleotides are TGTGCCACCTCTACGAAGGGGGGGGATACCGGGGAGCTGTTTTTT. J is TRBJ2-2 and V is TRBV15; maybe TRBD2 (7 bases). Trimming shortened V by 8 bases and J by 5 bases, and 18 bases separated the two germline ends. Germline V gene data show CDR1 as LNHNV and CDR2 as YYDKDF (reference sequence). The CDR3 is made up of 15 amino acids.

The chain links TRBV11-2 to TRBJ1-6; D is perhaps TRBD1 (6 bases). V gave up 0 bases and J gave up 8 bases, with 11 bases separating them. The germline gives CDR1 SGHAT, CDR2 FQNNGV. This CDR3 spans 15 amino acids. The CDR3 DNA is TGTGCCAGCAGCTTAGAACAGGGATCATATTCACCCCTCCACTTT. This gives the protein CASSLEQGSYSPLHF.

The chain employs TRBV30 and TRBJ1-6; no definite D call. Germline V gene sequence: CDR1 GTSNPN, CDR2 SVGIG (reference sequence). The length of the CDR3 is 15 residues. V shed 3 bases and J shed 2 bases, with 11 bases lying between them. The CDR3 reads CAWRSREAYNSPLHF. CDR3 DNA sequence: TGTGCCTGGAGATCCCGGGAGGCCTATAATTCACCCCTCCACTTT.